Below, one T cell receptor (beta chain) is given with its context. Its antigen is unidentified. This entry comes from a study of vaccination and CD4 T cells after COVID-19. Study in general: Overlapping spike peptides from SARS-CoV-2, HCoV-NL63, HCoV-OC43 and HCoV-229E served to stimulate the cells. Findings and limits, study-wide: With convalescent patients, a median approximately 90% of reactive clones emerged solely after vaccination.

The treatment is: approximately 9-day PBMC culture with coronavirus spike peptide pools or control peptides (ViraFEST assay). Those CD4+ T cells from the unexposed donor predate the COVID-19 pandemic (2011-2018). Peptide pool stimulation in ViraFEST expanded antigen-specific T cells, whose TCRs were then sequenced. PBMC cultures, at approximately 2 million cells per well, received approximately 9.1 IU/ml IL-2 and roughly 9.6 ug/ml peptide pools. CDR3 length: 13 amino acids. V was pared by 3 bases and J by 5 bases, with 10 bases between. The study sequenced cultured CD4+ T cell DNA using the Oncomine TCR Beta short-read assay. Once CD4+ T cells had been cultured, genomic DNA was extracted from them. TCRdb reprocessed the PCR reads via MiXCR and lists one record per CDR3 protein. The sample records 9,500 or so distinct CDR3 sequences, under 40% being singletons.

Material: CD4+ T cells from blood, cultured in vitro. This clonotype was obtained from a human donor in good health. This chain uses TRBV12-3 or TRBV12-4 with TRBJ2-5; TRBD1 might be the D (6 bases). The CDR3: CASSLSRGETQYF. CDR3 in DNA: TGTGCCAGCAGTTTGAGTAGGGGGGAGACCCAGTACTTC.